The following is a TCR beta chain sequence with its context. Its antigen is not known. The CDR3 spans 15 residues. J gave up 0 bases and V 5 bases, and 5 bases lay outside the gene matches. Germline V CDR1 and CDR2: MNHEY, SMNVEV (reference sequence). This record comes from a study of CD8+ T cells in alopecia areata. Regarding the study as a whole: Alphabeta T cells residing in normal skin are also sequenced in scalp samples. Clonality exceeded that of normal scalp in lesional scalp, most notably in alopecia totalis/universalis.

Obtained from alopecia areata patients were lesional scalp punch biopsies along with peripheral blood. Sorted out of PBMCs were CD4+ T cells and CD8+ T cells. It was cDNA, reverse transcribed from extracted RNA, that served as the sequencing template. Profiling relied on immunoSEQ multiplex PCR, and the TCRdb table lists in-frame clones only, not all of them. This repertoire shows 100,000 to 150,000 clones, 45% to 50% found once; its top ten account for 10%. This receptor was obtained from a human donor with alopecia areata. Sample: NKG2D-low CD8+ T cells sorted from blood. This chain connects TRBV27 to TRBJ2-7; 9 nucleotides match TRBD1. CDR3 residues: CASSPQDRGSYEQYF. Here the CDR3 DNA reads TGTGCCAGCAGTCCACAGGACAGGGGCTCCTACGAGCAGTACTTC.